The T cell receptor (beta chain) described here comes from a study of T cell clonotyping in hematopoietic cell transplantation. Study background: Pretransplant recipient samples were taken after cytoreduction. Study results and limitations: At the given depth, recipient repertoires were over 97% de novo clonotypes. Higher Inverse Simpson Index values in graft donor and pretransplant recipient predicted broader posttransplant TCR diversity.

Measured with immunoSEQ multiplex PCR; TCRdb has only the in-frame clones, and not every one. The data show roughly 80,000 clones, about 96% seen once. This clone was found once. As yet, its antigen is unknown. The ends were cut back, 2 bases at V and 5 bases at J, with 7 bases in the middle. This CDR3 region has 14 residues. CDR1 is MNHEY, CDR2 SVGAGI, per germline. Specified time point: recipient sample about 28 days before transplant, after cytoreduction. Recipient blood drawn about 28 days pretransplant and days 30, 100, 180 after. The chain employs TRBV6-5 and TRBJ1-6; D remains ambiguous. Sample: peripheral blood mononuclear cells, taken before stem cell transplant. The clonotype was recovered from a woman aged 50 to 65 with acute myeloid leukemia. Some clones in this sample may be carry-over from other donors' samples. CDR3 nucleotides: TGTGCCAGCAGTTACCGGGAAAATAATTCACCCCTCCACTTT. Translation: CASSYRENNSPLHF.